The subject of this entry is one T cell receptor beta chain. As yet, its antigen is unknown. These data come from a study of post-analysis software for immune sequencing data. The wider study: Some patients lacked subtype; others had relapsing-remitting, secondary progressive or progressive-relapsing disease. General observations from the study: Those with multiple sclerosis, the patient group, showed significantly lower normalized Chao1 diversity than controls. TRBV5-6, TRBV5-1 and TRBV20-1 were among four or five TRBV segments more frequent in patients than controls.

The CDR3 sequence is 17 residues long. V lost 4 bases to trimming and J lost 3 bases; unmatched junction nucleotides: 11. Germline values: CDR1 SGHVS, CDR2 FNYEAQ. Prepared libraries of TCR beta cDNA carried unique molecular identifiers. It was from roughly 1 to 10 million T cells that some 470,000 cDNA molecules came. A single record per CDR3 protein comes from TCRdb applying MiXCR to the PCR reads. Counted here are more than 450,000 distinct CDR3 sequences, about 40% occurring once; the ten biggest clones make up roughly 1.7%. The gene calls are TRBV7-6 and TRBJ2-7; TRBD2 aligns across 11 bases. Material: blood. The source of this sequence is a girl aged 5-17 years with multiple sclerosis. The chain's CDR3 is CASSSRTSGRSFYEQYF. Written as DNA, the CDR3 is TGTGCCAGCAGCTCCCGGACTAGCGGGCGATCCTTCTACGAGCAGTACTTC.